Each of the 27 T cell receptor beta chains below was sequenced from the same sample in a study of T cell changes during pregnancy in multiple sclerosis. Only in-frame clones appear in the TCRdb table, and some are missing; sequencing was by immunoSEQ multiplex PCR. The data hold around 69,000 clones, with 80% to 95% observed a single time. The source material was peripheral blood, sampled in the third trimester of pregnancy. Receptor source: a female donor in good health, enrolled as a control in a pregnancy study.

This chain uses TRBV28 with TRBJ1-4; D perhaps matches TRBD1 (6 bases). Trimming shortened V by 6 bases and J by 7 bases, and 18 bases separated the two germline ends. The CDR3 is 15 residues long. Germline CDR1 reads MDHEN; CDR2 reads SYDVKM. The CDR3 sequence: CASRIRGWGFEKLFF. The CDR3 DNA sequence: TGTGCCAGCAGAATCAGGGGCTGGGGTTTTGAAAAACTGTTTTTT.

The chain has TRBV7-9 and TRBJ1-4; 10 bases agree with TRBD1. This CDR3 contains 16 residues. Looked up from germline, CDR1 is SEHNR and CDR2 is FQNEAQ (reference sequence). With 1 base clipped from V and 3 bases from J, the junction kept 2 bases outside the gene matches. CDR3 sequence reads: CASSLGDRGSNEKLFF. In DNA form, the CDR3 reads TGTGCCAGCAGCTTAGGGGACAGGGGTTCTAATGAAAAACTGTTTTTT.

The V gene is TRBV14, the J gene TRBJ2-1; 7 bases fit TRBD1. The germline V gene has CDR1 SGHDN and CDR2 FVKESK. This CDR3 comprises 11 residues. V trimming: 0 bases; J trimming: 14 bases; junction bases outside the gene matches: 1. The CDR3: CASSQDGTEFF. CDR3 coding DNA: TGTGCCAGCAGCCAAGATGGGACAGAGTTCTTC.

The chain employs TRBV21-1 and TRBJ1-3; TRBD1 was called by the table and not checked on the DNA. TRBV21-1 is termed a pseudogene. The CDR3 runs to 15 residues. The CDR3 spells CASSNYRGSGNTIYF. For the CDR3, the DNA is TGTGCCAGCAGCAACTACAGGGGATCTGGAAACACCATATATTTT.

The chain couples TRBV7-8 to TRBJ1-3; 7 nucleotides line up with TRBD1. This CDR3 is 15 amino acids long. CDR1 is SGHVS, CDR2 FQNEAQ, per germline. V lost 6 bases and J lost 4; bases outside the gene matches: 9. CDR3 nucleotide sequence: TGTGCCAGCAGAGAAGACAGGGCCCGGGGAAACACCATATATTTT. The encoded protein is CASREDRARGNTIYF.

The J gene is TRBJ2-3, the V gene TRBV28; 8 positions agree with TRBD2. Germline V gene data show CDR1 as MDHEN and CDR2 as SYDVKM. V gave up 9 bases and J gave up 1 base; unmatched junction bases: 9. The CDR3 spans 15 residues. The CDR3 bases are TGTGCCAGTTTTAGCGGGACCTACCGCACAGATACGCAGTATTTT. It specifies CASFSGTYRTDTQYF.

This chain uses TRBV6-5 with TRBJ2-2; D not certain. Trimming pared 6 bases from V and 6 bases from J, leaving 8 bases between. The length of the CDR3 is 12 residues. In germline, CDR1 is MNHEY, CDR2 SVGAGI. CDR3 region: CASRRFSGELFF. The CDR3 DNA is TGTGCCAGCAGGCGTTTTTCCGGGGAGCTGTTTTTT.

The CDR3 sequence is CASSALRAGGINTGELFF. CDR3 DNA: TGTGCCAGCAGCGCCTTACGAGCGGGAGGGATAAACACCGGGGAGCTGTTTTTT. This chain connects TRBV9 to TRBJ2-2; TRBD2 matches 10 bases. Germline values: CDR1 SGDLS, CDR2 YYNGEE. The CDR3 totals 18 residues. With V trimmed by 3 bases and J by 2 bases, 10 bases remained unmatched.

The chain links TRBV28 to TRBJ2-2; the D is unclear. V was cut by 1 base and J by 5 bases, with 5 bases left in between. The CDR3 contains 13 residues. Germline CDR1 and CDR2: MDHEN and SYDVKM. CDR3 bases: TGTGCCAGCAGTTTATTCAAAACCGGGGAGCTGTTTTTT. Residues: CASSLFKTGELFF.

This clone has more than one count but fewer than ten. This sequence joins TRBV10-3 and TRBJ2-6, with D tentatively TRBD1 (7 bases). The CDR3 runs to 16 residues. The ends were cut back, 3 bases at V and 0 bases at J, with 9 bases in the middle. The germline CDR1 and CDR2 sequences are ENHRY and SYGVKD. The CDR3 DNA reads TGTGCCATCAGTGACAGGGGGGACTCTGGGGCCAACGTCCTGACTTTC. This codes for CAISDRGDSGANVLTF.

The CDR3 DNA is TGTGCCGTCCGACCAGGGCCGGCGAACACCGGGGAGCTGTTTTTT. This translates into CAVRPGPANTGELFF. The chain links TRBV6-5 to TRBJ2-2; TRBD1 is a possible D gene (5 bases). V dropped 11 bases and J dropped 0 bases, with 16 bases sitting between them. This CDR3 is built from 15 residues. Germline V gene sequence: CDR1 MNHEY, CDR2 SVGAGI.

The chain has TRBV5-4 and TRBJ2-5; 9 nucleotides line up with TRBD2. V lost 0 bases, J lost 3 bases, and 3 bases stayed unmatched. CDR1 is SGHNT, CDR2 YYREEE, per germline (reference sequence). This CDR3 spans 15 amino acids. The CDR3 nucleotides read TGTGCCAGCAGCTTGGCCGCGGGGGGGAAAGAGACCCAGTACTTC. Its translation: CASSLAAGGKETQYF. The variable domain in full, completed from reference TRBV5-4 and TRBJ2-5, reads ETGVTQSPTHLIKTRGQQVTLRCSSQSGHNTVSWYQQALGQGPQFIFQYYREEENGRGNFPPRFSGLQFPNYSSELNVNALELDDSALYLCASSLAAGGKETQYFGPGTRLLVL.

This chain joins TRBV5-4 and TRBJ2-3; D is unresolved. This CDR3 is 16 amino acids long. From germline, CDR1 is SGHNT and CDR2 YYREEE (reference sequence). V lost 0 bases and J 1 base, leaving 12 bases between the germline ends. The CDR3 DNA reads TGTGCCAGCAGCTTGGAGGTTAGCTTCGGCACAGATACGCAGTATTTT. This encodes CASSLEVSFGTDTQYF.

The V call is TRBV5-1, the J call TRBJ2-6, with a tentative D call TRBD2 (5 bases). Germline CDR1 SGHRS, CDR2 YFSETQ. This CDR3 spans 15 amino acids. The V end lost 4 bases, the J end lost 4 bases, and 12 bases lay between the germline ends. CDR3 region: CASSPGGGGANVLTF. In DNA form, the CDR3 reads TGCGCCAGCAGCCCCGGAGGTGGGGGGGCCAACGTCCTGACTTTC.

The V call is TRBV9, the J call TRBJ1-6, with TRBD1 identical over 9 bases. The CDR3 totals 17 residues. Losses at the gene ends were 3 bases for V and 9 bases for J; bases not matched to a gene: 13. Germline V lookup: CDR1 SGDLS, CDR2 YYNGEE. This CDR3 is CASSARPGTGNTSPLHF. Here the CDR3 DNA reads TGTGCCAGCAGCGCCCGTCCCGGGACAGGGAATACTTCACCCCTCCACTTT.

The rearrangement links TRBV27 to TRBJ2-5, with D possibly matching TRBD1 (5 bases). CDR3 size: 14 residues. CDR1 and CDR2 (germline): MNHEY, SMNVEV (reference sequence). The V and J ends lost 5 bases and 4 bases respectively, with 14 bases between them. Written as DNA, the CDR3 is TGTGCCAGCAGTAGCAAGGGGTCGCGAGAGACCCAGTACTTC. This encodes CASSSKGSRETQYF.

The rearrangement joins TRBV7-9 to TRBJ2-7; 8 bases are shared with TRBD1. The germline CDR1 and CDR2 sequences are SEHNR and FQNEAQ (reference sequence). The trim removed 3 bases at V and 4 bases at J, leaving 5 bases unmatched. CDR3 size: 14 residues. The CDR3 region is CASSFAGQAYEQYF. The CDR3 region has the DNA TGTGCCAGCAGCTTCGCGGGACAGGCGTACGAGCAGTACTTC.

The chain recombines TRBV6-4 with TRBJ2-2; TRBD2 matches at 7 bases. The ends lost 8 bases at V and 5 bases at J; junction bases unmatched: 11. This CDR3 has 15 amino acids. Per the germline V gene, CDR1 is MRHNA and CDR2 is SNTAGT. CDR3 sequence reads: CASYLAGVRTGELFF. CDR3 DNA sequence: TGTGCCAGCTATTTGGCGGGAGTAAGAACCGGGGAGCTGTTTTTT.

The chain employs TRBV4-3 and TRBJ2-3; 8 bases map to TRBD1. Trimming took 3 bases from V and 6 from J; bases not matched to a gene: 11. The germline V gene encodes CDR1 LGHNA and CDR2 YSLEER. The length of the CDR3 is 16 residues. CDR3 amino acids: CASSQATGAVSDTQYF. For the CDR3, the DNA is TGCGCCAGCAGCCAGGCGACAGGGGCTGTATCCGATACGCAGTATTTT.

This chain connects TRBV5-4 to TRBJ2-3, with D possibly matching TRBD2 (6 bases). This CDR3 has 13 residues. Per germline, CDR1 SGHNT and CDR2 YYREEE (reference sequence). Trimming took 6 bases from V and 0 from J, leaving 8 bases between them. The CDR3 DNA reads as TGTGCCAGCATGGGACTTAGCACAGATACGCAGTATTTT. Its translation: CASMGLSTDTQYF.

The CDR3 region has the DNA TGCGCCAGCAGCTTGGGGGGACAGAACACTGAAGCTTTCTTT. This sequence encodes CASSLGGQNTEAFF. This rearrangement joins TRBV5-1 to TRBJ1-1, with a possible D match to TRBD1 (6 bases). Trimming removed 0 bases from V and 1 base from J, with 7 bases in between. The CDR3 extends over 14 amino acids. Germline assignment: CDR1 SGHRS and CDR2 YFSETQ.

Notes on this clone: Germline is not matched at one junction end, which may reflect a read error. V is TRBV7-7 and J is TRBJ2-5, with a tentative D call TRBD2 (5 bases). Germline CDR1 is SSHAT and CDR2 is FNYEAQ (reference sequence). CDR3 length: 17 amino acids. CDR3 DNA sequence: TGTGCTAGCAGCTTAGAAGCTCAGAAGAGCGGTCAAGAGACCCAGTACTTC. Encoded protein: CASSLEAQKSGQETQYF.

This chain links TRBV6-5 with TRBJ2-7, with D hard to call. V was cut by 4 bases and J by 0 bases, with 7 bases left in between. The CDR3 contains 13 residues. In germline, CDR1 is MNHEY, CDR2 SVGAGI. CDR3 protein: CASSLASSYEQYF. The CDR3 DNA is TGTGCCAGCAGTTTGGCAAGCTCCTACGAGCAGTACTTC.

A single count supports this clone. The chain uses TRBV4-1 and TRBJ1-3; 7 bases are a match to TRBD1. Looked up from germline, CDR1 is MGHRA and CDR2 is YSYEKL. The CDR3 covers 16 residues. The V and J ends lost 1 base and 7 bases, in that order; junction bases with no gene match: 10. The CDR3 region is CASSQASDRARNTIYF. The CDR3 nucleotides are TGCGCCAGCAGCCAAGCGTCCGACAGGGCCCGGAACACCATATATTTT.

The chain links TRBV7-8 to TRBJ2-7; 8 bases are a match to TRBD1. This CDR3 has 17 amino acids. The V and J ends lost 1 base and 4 bases, in that order; junction bases with no gene match: 12. Germline-derived CDR1 and CDR2 are SGHVS and FQNEAQ. The DNA of the CDR3 is TGTGCCAGCAGCTTAGGTGTTCGTACAGGGGGGTCTTACGAGCAGTACTTC. Residues: CASSLGVRTGGSYEQYF.

CDR3 sequence reads: CASSLPGQESYEQYF. CDR3 nucleotide sequence: TGTGCCAGCAGCTTGCCGGGACAGGAGTCCTACGAGCAGTACTTC. This chain links TRBV7-9 with TRBJ2-7, with 8 bases lining up with TRBD1. V lost 3 bases and J lost 1; bases outside the gene matches: 5. This CDR3 spans 15 amino acids. Germline loops: CDR1 SEHNR, CDR2 FQNEAQ (reference sequence).

The chain links TRBV4-3 to TRBJ2-7; D possibly corresponds to TRBD1 (5 bases). The V end lost 0 bases, the J end lost 3 bases, and 9 bases lay between the germline ends. Germline assignment: CDR1 LGHNA and CDR2 YSLEER. The CDR3 runs 14 residues. The CDR3 nucleotides read TGCGCCAGCAGCCAAGATCAGGGCTACTACGAGCAGTACTTC. Amino acids: CASSQDQGYYEQYF.